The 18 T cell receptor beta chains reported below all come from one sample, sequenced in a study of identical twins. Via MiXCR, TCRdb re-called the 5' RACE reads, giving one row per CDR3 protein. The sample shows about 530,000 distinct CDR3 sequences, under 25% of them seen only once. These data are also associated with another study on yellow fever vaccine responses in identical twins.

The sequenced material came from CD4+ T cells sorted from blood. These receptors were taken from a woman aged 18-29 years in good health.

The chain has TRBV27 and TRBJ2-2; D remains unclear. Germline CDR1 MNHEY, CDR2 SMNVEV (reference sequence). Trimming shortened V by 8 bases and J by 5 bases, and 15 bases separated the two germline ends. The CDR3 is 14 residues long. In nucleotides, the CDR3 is TGTGCCAGCCGCTGGGTCGCCACTACCGGGGAGCTGTTTTTT. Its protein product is CASRWVATTGELFF.

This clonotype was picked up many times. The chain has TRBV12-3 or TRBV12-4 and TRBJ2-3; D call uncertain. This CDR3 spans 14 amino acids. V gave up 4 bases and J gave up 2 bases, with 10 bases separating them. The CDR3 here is CASSSPVNTDTQYF. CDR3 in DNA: TGTGCCAGCAGTTCCCCGGTAAACACAGATACGCAGTATTTT.

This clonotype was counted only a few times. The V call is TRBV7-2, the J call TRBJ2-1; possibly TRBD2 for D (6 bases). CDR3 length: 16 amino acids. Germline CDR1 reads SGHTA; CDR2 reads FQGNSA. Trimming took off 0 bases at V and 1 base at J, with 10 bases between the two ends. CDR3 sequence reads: CASSLAIAVSYNEQFF. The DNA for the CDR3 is TGTGCCAGCAGCTTAGCGATAGCGGTTTCCTACAATGAGCAGTTCTTC.

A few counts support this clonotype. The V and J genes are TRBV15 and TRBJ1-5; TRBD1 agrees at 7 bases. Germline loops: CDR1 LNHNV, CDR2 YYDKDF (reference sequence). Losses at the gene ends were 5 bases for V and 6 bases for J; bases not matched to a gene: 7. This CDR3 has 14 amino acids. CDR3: CATSRAGGFQPQHF. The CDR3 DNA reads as TGTGCCACCAGCCGGGCAGGGGGATTTCAGCCCCAGCATTTT.

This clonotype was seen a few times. CDR3 DNA sequence: TGTGCCAGCAGCTTAGCGTCGTATGCAACTAATGAAAAACTGTTTTTT. Its protein product is CASSLASYATNEKLFF. V usage is TRBV7-9 and J usage is TRBJ1-4; D not resolved. V lost 0 bases and J 0 bases, leaving 8 bases between the germline ends. CDR1 and CDR2 (germline): SEHNR, FQNEAQ (reference sequence). CDR3 length: 16 amino acids. The full variable domain, rest sourced from reference TRBV7-9 and TRBJ1-4, is DTGVSQNPRHKITKRGQNVTFRCDPISEHNRLYWYRQTLGQGPEFLTYFQNEAQLEKSRLLSDRFSAERPKGSFSTLEIQRTEQGDSAMYLCASSLASYATNEKLFFGSGTQLSVL.

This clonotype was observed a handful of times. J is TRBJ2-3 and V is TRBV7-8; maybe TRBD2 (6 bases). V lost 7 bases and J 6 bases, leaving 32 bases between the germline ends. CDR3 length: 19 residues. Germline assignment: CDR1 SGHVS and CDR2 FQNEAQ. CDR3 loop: CASIPFGGRRLGPADTQYF. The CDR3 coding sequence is TGTGCCAGCATCCCCTTTGGGGGTAGGAGACTAGGGCCCGCTGATACGCAGTATTTT. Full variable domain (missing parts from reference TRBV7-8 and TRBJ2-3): GAGVSQSPRYKVAKRGQDVALRCDPISGHVSLFWYQQALGQGPEFLTYFQNEAQLDKSGLPSDRFFAERPEGSVSTLKIQRTQQEDSAVYLCASIPFGGRRLGPADTQYFGPGTRLTVL.

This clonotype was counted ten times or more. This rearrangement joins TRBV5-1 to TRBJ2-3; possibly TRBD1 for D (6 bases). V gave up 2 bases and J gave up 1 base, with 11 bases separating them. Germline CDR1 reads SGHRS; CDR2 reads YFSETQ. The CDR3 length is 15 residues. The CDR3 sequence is CASSLSTGGTDTQYF. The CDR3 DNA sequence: TGCGCCAGCAGCTTATCGACAGGAGGCACAGATACGCAGTATTTT.

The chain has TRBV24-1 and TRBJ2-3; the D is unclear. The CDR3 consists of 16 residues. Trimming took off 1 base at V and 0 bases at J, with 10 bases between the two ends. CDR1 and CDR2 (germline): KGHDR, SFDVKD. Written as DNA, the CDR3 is TGTGCCACCAGTGATTTCCCTAGTGGGAGCACAGATACGCAGTATTTT. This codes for CATSDFPSGSTDTQYF.

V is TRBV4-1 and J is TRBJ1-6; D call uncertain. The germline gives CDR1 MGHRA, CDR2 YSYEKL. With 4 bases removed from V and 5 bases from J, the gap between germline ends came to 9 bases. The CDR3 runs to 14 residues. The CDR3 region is CASSLVRDNSPLHF. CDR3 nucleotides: TGCGCCAGCAGCCTAGTACGGGATAATTCACCCCTCCACTTT.

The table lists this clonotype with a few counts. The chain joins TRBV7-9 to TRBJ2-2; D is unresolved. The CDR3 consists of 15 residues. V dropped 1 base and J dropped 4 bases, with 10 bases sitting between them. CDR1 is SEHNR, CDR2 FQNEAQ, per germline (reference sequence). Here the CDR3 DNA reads TGTGCCAGCAGCTTAGTTCTGGTTAGCACCGGGGAGCTGTTTTTT. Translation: CASSLVLVSTGELFF.

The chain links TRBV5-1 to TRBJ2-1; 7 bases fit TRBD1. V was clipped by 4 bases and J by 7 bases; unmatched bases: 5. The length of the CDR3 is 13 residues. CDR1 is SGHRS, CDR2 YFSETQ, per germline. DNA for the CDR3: TGCGCCAGCAGCACCATACAGGGGAATGAGCAGTTCTTC. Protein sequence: CASSTIQGNEQFF.

CDR3 in DNA: TGTGCCAGCAGACTCCGGGACAGGCACAATGAGCAGTTCTTC. It yields the protein CASRLRDRHNEQFF. The chain couples TRBV28 to TRBJ2-1, with TRBD1 matching 8 bases. Germline V gives CDR1 MDHEN, CDR2 SYDVKM. The CDR3 length is 14 residues. V gave up 6 bases and J gave up 5 bases; unmatched junction bases: 6.

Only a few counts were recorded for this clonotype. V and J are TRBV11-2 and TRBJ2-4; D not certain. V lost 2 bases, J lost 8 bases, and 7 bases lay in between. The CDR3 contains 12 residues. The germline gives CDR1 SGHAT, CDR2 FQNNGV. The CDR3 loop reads CASSLTRDIQYF. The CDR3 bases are TGTGCCAGCAGCTTAACCCGGGACATTCAGTACTTC.

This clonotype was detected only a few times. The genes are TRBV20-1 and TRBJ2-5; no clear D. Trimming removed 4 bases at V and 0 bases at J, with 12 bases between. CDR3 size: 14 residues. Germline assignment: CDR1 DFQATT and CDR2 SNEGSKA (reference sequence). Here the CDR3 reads CSANRPQYQETQYF. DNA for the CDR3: TGCAGTGCTAACCGTCCCCAGTACCAAGAGACCCAGTACTTC.

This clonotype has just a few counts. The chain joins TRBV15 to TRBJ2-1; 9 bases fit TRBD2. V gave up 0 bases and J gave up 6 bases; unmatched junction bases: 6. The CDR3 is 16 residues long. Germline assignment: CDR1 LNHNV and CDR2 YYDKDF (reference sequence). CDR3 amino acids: CATSRDYGTSPNEQFF. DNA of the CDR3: TGTGCCACCAGCAGAGATTACGGGACTAGCCCCAATGAGCAGTTCTTC. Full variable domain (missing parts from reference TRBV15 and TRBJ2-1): DAMVIQNPRYQVTQFGKPVTLSCSQTLNHNVMYWYQQKSSQAPKLLFHYYDKDFNNEADTPDNFQSRRPNTSFCFLDIRSPGLGDTAMYLCATSRDYGTSPNEQFFGPGTRLTVL.

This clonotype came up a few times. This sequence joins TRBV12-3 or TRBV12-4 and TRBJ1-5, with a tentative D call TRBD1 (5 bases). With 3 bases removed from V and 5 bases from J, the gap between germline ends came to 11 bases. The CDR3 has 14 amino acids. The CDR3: CASSFPQGDQPQHF. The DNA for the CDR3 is TGTGCCAGCAGTTTCCCCCAGGGTGATCAGCCCCAGCATTTT.

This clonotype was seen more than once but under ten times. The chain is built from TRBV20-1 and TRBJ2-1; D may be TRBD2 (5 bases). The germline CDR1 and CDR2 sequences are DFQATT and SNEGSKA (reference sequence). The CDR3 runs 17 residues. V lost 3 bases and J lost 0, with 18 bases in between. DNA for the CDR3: TGCAGTGCTAGGGACTTTAGAGGAACCAGCTCCTACAATGAGCAGTTCTTC. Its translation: CSARDFRGTSSYNEQFF.

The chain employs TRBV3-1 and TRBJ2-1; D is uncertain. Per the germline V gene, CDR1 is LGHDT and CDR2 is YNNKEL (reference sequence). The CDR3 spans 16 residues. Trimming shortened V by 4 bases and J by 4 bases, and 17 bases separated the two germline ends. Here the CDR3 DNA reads TGTGCCAGCAGCCCCCCCGTTCTGGGCAAATACAATGAGCAGTTCTTC. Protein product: CASSPPVLGKYNEQFF.